Sequencing of this T cell receptor beta chain was carried out in a study of blood T cell repertoires in COVID-19. The CDR3 length is 14 residues. V lost 5 bases to trimming and J lost 8 bases; unmatched junction nucleotides: 9. Germline lookup yields CDR1 SGHTA and CDR2 FQGNSA. As originally analysed: Nucleated cell number was recorded as an estimate derived from reference gene primer amplification. Using immunoSEQ multiplex PCR, the repertoire was profiled, and TCRdb retains in-frame clones only, with some absent. The D gene and trimming were derived from the DNA, and the V and J assignments and clone size from that table. The profile shows about 64,000 clones, about 88% of them singletons.

Sequences were obtained from peripheral blood. This chain connects TRBV7-2 to TRBJ1-2; TRBD1 matches 9 bases. The TCR originated in a woman aged 55-69 years with COVID-19, enrolled during active disease. CDR3 in amino acids: CASSARDREWGYTF. CDR3 nucleotide sequence: TGTGCCAGCAGCGCCCGGGACAGGGAATGGGGCTACACCTTC.